Reported below is one TCR beta chain. Followed longitudinally, the Seattle patients had been enrolled during active infection. The record originates from a study of blood T cell repertoires in COVID-19. Study summary: Nucleic acid was either cDNA or gDNA, and it came from T cells, B-cell-depleted T cells, or PBMCs.

Germline V gene lookup returns CDR1 MDHEN and CDR2 SYDVKM. The length of the CDR3 is 14 residues. Trimming left V 2 bases short and J 6 bases short, with 13 bases between. Profiling relied on immunoSEQ multiplex PCR, and the TCRdb table lists in-frame clones only, not all of them. The sample has about 200,000 clones; more than 85% are singletons. The clonotype originates from a man aged 55 to 70 with COVID-19, enrolled during active disease. Sequencing was done on a sample of peripheral blood. The gene calls are TRBV28 and TRBJ1-2, with D perhaps matching TRBD1 (6 bases). Here the CDR3 DNA reads TGTGCCAGCAGTTTACCGGGGGGCGGGAATGGCTACACCTTC. This encodes CASSLPGGGNGYTF.